Detailed here is one T cell receptor (beta chain). What it recognizes is unknown. This entry is derived from a study of cytomegalovirus exposure and HLA in healthy donors. Whole-study results and caveats: Reported results showed that the classifier diagnosed cytomegalovirus status with high specificity and sensitivity.

The CDR3 covers 18 residues. Germline loops: CDR1 SGHRS, CDR2 YFSETQ. The junction had 9 bases not matched to a gene; V was cut back by 4 bases and J by 1 base. This PCR relied on a set of 60 Vbeta primers and 13 Jbeta primers. Method: immunoSEQ multiplex PCR; TCRdb's copy keeps in-frame clones and lacks some. The data show about 110,000 clones, roughly 15% seen once. The rearrangement joins TRBV5-1 to TRBJ2-1; 12 bases are shared with TRBD2. The sequence came from a female donor in good health and CMV-seronegative. Sequenced input: PBMCs. CDR3 sequence: CASSVASGRAESYNEQFF. The CDR3 bases are TGCGCCAGCAGCGTAGCTAGCGGGAGGGCCGAATCCTACAATGAGCAGTTCTTC.